Presented here are 16 T cell receptor beta chains from one specimen sequenced in a study of blood T cell repertoires in COVID-19. Profiled with immunoSEQ multiplex PCR; TCRdb holds only in-frame clones, not every one. In the table there are about 69,000 clones, approximately 85% of which are singletons. The sequencing input was peripheral blood. These receptors were taken from a man aged 80 or over with acute or convalescent COVID-19.

The rearrangement joins TRBV6-5 to TRBJ2-4, with TRBD2 identical over 10 bases. There are 14 residues in the CDR3. Germline values: CDR1 MNHEY, CDR2 SVGAGI. J gave up 6 bases and V 8 bases, and 7 bases lay outside the gene matches. The CDR3 sequence: CASRLAGALNIQYF. The CDR3 DNA sequence: TGTGCCAGCCGGCTAGCGGGAGCCTTAAACATTCAGTACTTC.

The rearrangement links TRBV28 to TRBJ2-7, with D uncertain. The V end lost 7 bases, the J end lost 2 bases, and 15 bases lay between the germline ends. The CDR3 has 14 amino acids. Germline V gene data show CDR1 as MDHEN and CDR2 as SYDVKM. The CDR3 region has the DNA TGTGCCAGCATCCATTCCGGGTCCCCCTACGAGCAGTACTTC. It codes for CASIHSGSPYEQYF.

This clone was seen only once. The chain joins TRBV5-1 to TRBJ2-4; 9 positions agree with TRBD1. Germline CDR1 SGHRS, CDR2 YFSETQ. The ends lost 0 bases at V and 0 bases at J; junction bases unmatched: 4. CDR3 length: 17 amino acids. The CDR3 reads CASSLAYRGRAKNIQYF. Written as DNA, the CDR3 is TGCGCCAGCAGCTTGGCCTACAGGGGGCGAGCCAAAAACATTCAGTACTTC.

CDR3 nucleotides: TGCAGTGCTAGTTCCCTCCGACAGCCCCCTGGCTACACCTTC. Its protein product is CSASSLRQPPGYTF. The chain is built from TRBV20-1 and TRBJ1-2; D perhaps matches TRBD1 (5 bases). This CDR3 is 14 amino acids long. Per germline, CDR1 DFQATT and CDR2 SNEGSKA (reference sequence). V was trimmed by 3 bases and J by 7 bases, leaving 18 bases between them.

V is TRBV16 and J is TRBJ1-2, with D possibly being TRBD1 (6 bases). V lost 2 bases to trimming and J lost 8 bases, with 9 bases between them. Germline CDR1 is KGHSY and CDR2 is FQNENV. This CDR3 is built from 12 residues. In nucleotides, the CDR3 is TGTGCCAGCAGCCAAACAACAGGGGGCTACACCTTC. Amino acids: CASSQTTGGYTF.

V gene TRBV15 combines with J gene TRBJ2-1; TRBD2 might be the D (6 bases). The germline V gene has CDR1 LNHNV and CDR2 YYDKDF (reference sequence). CDR3 length equals 15 residues. Trimming shortened V by 0 bases and J by 4 bases, and 10 bases separated the two germline ends. The CDR3 region is CATSREASDYNEQFF. The CDR3 DNA sequence: TGTGCCACCAGCAGAGAGGCTAGCGATTACAATGAGCAGTTCTTC.

The V gene is TRBV19, the J gene TRBJ2-7, with D perhaps matching TRBD1 (6 bases). The length of the CDR3 is 14 residues. Germline V lookup: CDR1 LNHDA, CDR2 SQIVND (reference sequence). Deletions cut 5 bases from V and 3 bases from J, with 14 bases between. The CDR3 loop is CASSPPSTGYEQYF. CDR3 sequence (DNA): TGTGCCAGTAGTCCCCCTTCGACAGGCTACGAGCAGTACTTC.

The chain uses TRBV11-3 and TRBJ1-3; D is unclear. Germline V lookup: CDR1 SGHNT, CDR2 YENEEA. With 4 bases removed from V and 0 bases from J, the gap between germline ends came to 10 bases. This CDR3 has 15 residues. In DNA form, the CDR3 reads TGTGCCAGCAGCTCGCCCCAGTACTCTGGAAACACCATATATTTT. Translation gives CASSSPQYSGNTIYF.

The chain links TRBV5-4 to TRBJ1-1, with 9 bases matching TRBD1. With V trimmed by 1 base and J by 6 bases, 10 bases remained unmatched. The CDR3 runs 16 residues. Germline lookup yields CDR1 SGHNT and CDR2 YYREEE (reference sequence). This chain's CDR3 is CASSLKIGTGRSEAFF. The CDR3 DNA reads TGTGCCAGCAGCTTGAAAATTGGGACAGGGAGGTCTGAAGCTTTCTTT.

The chain recombines TRBV28 with TRBJ1-2; no firm D call. The CDR3 contains 14 residues. Per germline, CDR1 MDHEN and CDR2 SYDVKM. Trimming left V 3 bases short and J 4 bases short, with 12 bases between. The CDR3 DNA is TGTGCCAGCAGTTTCCAGAGGGCGCCCTATGGCTACACCTTC. Amino acid sequence: CASSFQRAPYGYTF.

The chain employs TRBV6-6 and TRBJ2-1, with TRBD1 identical over 9 bases. The CDR3 has 16 amino acids. Germline trimming cut 2 bases from V and 7 bases from J; bases unmatched to any gene: 9. Germline-derived CDR1 and CDR2 are MNHNY and SVGAGI (reference sequence). The DNA of the CDR3 is TGTGCCAGCAGTTACGGGACAGGGTCCCAACCAAATGAGCAGTTCTTC. Amino acids: CASSYGTGSQPNEQFF.

V is TRBV5-4 and J is TRBJ2-1, with 9 positions matching TRBD2. Unmatched junction bases numbered 12, after V lost 4 bases and J lost 4 bases. Per the germline V gene, CDR1 is SGHNT and CDR2 is YYREEE (reference sequence). There are 17 residues in the CDR3. The chain's CDR3 is CASSPYGLASPYNEQFF. The CDR3, as DNA: TGTGCCAGCAGCCCCTACGGACTAGCGAGTCCTTACAATGAGCAGTTCTTC.

V and J are TRBV12-3 or TRBV12-4 and TRBJ1-5; a possible D gene is TRBD1 (5 bases). V dropped 6 bases and J dropped 8 bases, with 14 bases sitting between them. The CDR3 loop spans 13 amino acids. CDR3 nucleotide sequence: TGTGCCAGCAGGGAGGGACCGTTTAAGCCCCAGCATTTT. Translating gives CASREGPFKPQHF.

This clone turned up a few times. The chain is built from TRBV30 and TRBJ2-5, with D possibly TRBD2 on 7 matching bases. This CDR3 has 15 residues. In germline, CDR1 is GTSNPN, CDR2 SVGIG (reference sequence). CDR3 DNA: TGTGCGGGGAGGGGGAGGGGTCTAGCTGGGGAGACCCAGTACTTC. It yields the protein CAGRGRGLAGETQYF.

The rearrangement links TRBV19 to TRBJ2-1; 8 nucleotides line up with TRBD1. Germline CDR1 is LNHDA and CDR2 is SQIVND (reference sequence). This CDR3 contains 13 residues. V was pared by 6 bases and J by 4 bases, with 2 bases of the junction left unmatched. The CDR3 region has the DNA TGTGCCAGTAGACGGACAGGGTACAATGAGCAGTTCTTC. Translating gives CASRRTGYNEQFF.

In this sample, this clone turned up a few times. CDR3 amino acids: CASTGTQAEAFF. In DNA, the CDR3 is TGTGCCAGTACCGGGACACAAGCTGAAGCTTTCTTT. The chain joins TRBV19 to TRBJ1-1; tentatively, D is TRBD1 (6 bases). The ends were cut back, 7 bases at V and 6 bases at J, with 12 bases in the middle. CDR3 length: 12 amino acids. Germline assignment: CDR1 LNHDA and CDR2 SQIVND (reference sequence).